Shown below are 26 T cell receptor beta chains from a single sample sequenced in a study of shared clonotypes between healthy human individuals (TCRdb year 2020). CD8 naive samples were CD45RO-negative cells positively selected for CCR7, giving a CD45RA+CCR7+ population that excluded TemRA cells. Receptor amplification or capture employed the immunoSEQ multiplex PCR assay. TCRdb obtained this table from immuneACCESS and retained in-frame rearrangements with V and J assigned. These tables miss some clones; where compared with another copy, unresolved V genes account for less than half of the shortfall, and the remainder is unexplained. The sample records 450,000 to 700,000 clones, 95% of which are singletons. The top ten clones comprise less than 0.13% of the sample. Sequenced material: naive CD8+ T cells sorted from blood. The intended sense of this specimen's cell subset or site label: CD45RA+CCR7+. The receptors shown here come from a woman in her 30s in good health.

This sequence joins TRBV5-6 and TRBJ2-1; TRBD2 might be the D (5 bases). Per germline, CDR1 SGHDT and CDR2 YYEEEE. Trimming took 0 bases from V and 0 from J, leaving 16 bases between them. The CDR3 runs 18 residues. The CDR3 reads CASSLAVSLGSSYNEQFF. The CDR3 coding sequence is TGTGCCAGCAGCTTGGCGGTCTCGCTGGGGAGCTCCTACAATGAGCAGTTCTTC.

The chain carries TRBV28 and TRBJ2-1, with a tentative D call TRBD2 (6 bases). CDR1 is MDHEN and CDR2 is SYDVKM in the germline V gene. CDR3 length: 16 amino acids. The ends were cut back, 1 base at V and 5 bases at J, with 15 bases in the middle. The DNA for the CDR3 is TGTGCCAGCAGTTTATCGCTGGAGGGCCTGAACAATGAGCAGTTCTTC. It is translated as CASSLSLEGLNNEQFF.

V usage is TRBV28 and J usage is TRBJ2-1; TRBD2 might be the D (5 bases). This CDR3 spans 13 amino acids. V dropped 5 bases and J dropped 8 bases, with 13 bases sitting between them. Germline V gives CDR1 MDHEN, CDR2 SYDVKM. The chain's CDR3 is CASSLAPPDEQFF. In DNA form, the CDR3 reads TGTGCCAGCAGTCTAGCACCCCCGGATGAGCAGTTCTTC.

V is TRBV27 and J is TRBJ2-3, with 11 bases fitting TRBD2. J gave up 4 bases and V 5 bases, and 5 bases lay outside the gene matches. The germline CDR1 and CDR2 sequences are MNHEY and SMNVEV (reference sequence). The length of the CDR3 is 15 residues. DNA of the CDR3: TGTGCCAGCAGTCCATGGACTAGCGGGTCAGATACGCAGTATTTT. Its protein is CASSPWTSGSDTQYF.

V usage is TRBV28 and J usage is TRBJ2-5; TRBD1 or TRBD2 may be the D gene (5 bases each). There are 15 residues in the CDR3. The V end lost 3 bases, the J end lost 2 bases, and 13 bases lay between the germline ends. Per germline, CDR1 MDHEN and CDR2 SYDVKM. This CDR3 is CASSFMGTSQETQYF. CDR3 DNA: TGTGCCAGCAGTTTTATGGGGACCTCACAAGAGACCCAGTACTTC.

This clone was seen once. The chain links TRBV9 to TRBJ2-3; 7 bases match TRBD2. The CDR3 extends over 16 amino acids. Germline V gene sequence: CDR1 SGDLS, CDR2 YYNGEE. J lost 5 bases, V lost 0 bases, and 9 bases had no gene match. CDR3 nucleotides: TGTGCCAGCAGCGTAGTTGGGGGAGGGCCTGGAGATACGCAGTATTTT. Its protein product is CASSVVGGGPGDTQYF.

The rearrangement links TRBV6-5 to TRBJ1-1; D ambiguous. The CDR3 has 14 residues. Per the germline V gene, CDR1 is MNHEY and CDR2 is SVGAGI. Between the trimmed V and J ends, which lost 2 bases and 4 bases, there was a span of 11 bases. CDR3 amino acids: CASSYLDRGTEAFF. The CDR3 DNA is TGTGCCAGCAGTTACCTAGACCGGGGCACTGAAGCTTTCTTT.

This chain joins TRBV11-2 and TRBJ2-1; D is ambiguous. The CDR3 totals 12 residues. V lost 3 bases, J lost 7 bases, and 7 bases lay in between. Per germline, CDR1 SGHAT and CDR2 FQNNGV. DNA for the CDR3: TGTGCCAGCAGCTTCTCGTTTAATGAGCAGTTCTTC. Its translation: CASSFSFNEQFF. The whole variable domain, remainder taken from reference TRBV11-2 and TRBJ2-1, is EAGVAQSPRYKIIEKRQSVAFWCNPISGHATLYWYQQILGQGPKLLIQFQNNGVVDDSQLPKDRFSAERLKGVDSTLKIQPAKLEDSAVYLCASSFSFNEQFFGPGTRLTVL.

The chain is built from TRBV11-2 and TRBJ2-7, with TRBD2 identical over 11 bases. CDR3 length: 15 residues. Per germline, CDR1 SGHAT and CDR2 FQNNGV. J gave up 1 base and V 5 bases, and 4 bases lay outside the gene matches. For the CDR3, the DNA is TGTGCCAGCAGCAAGGGACTAGCGGAATCCTACGAGCAGTACTTC. Amino acid sequence: CASSKGLAESYEQYF. Complete variable domain (other parts from reference TRBV11-2 and TRBJ2-7): EAGVAQSPRYKIIEKRQSVAFWCNPISGHATLYWYQQILGQGPKLLIQFQNNGVVDDSQLPKDRFSAERLKGVDSTLKIQPAKLEDSAVYLCASSKGLAESYEQYFGPGTRLTVT.

Remarks on this clone: Other DNA sequences within the sample encode an identical CDR3. The chain couples TRBV27 to TRBJ2-1; 8 bases map to TRBD2. This CDR3 is 14 amino acids long. J gave up 3 bases and V 3 bases, and 1 base lay outside the gene matches. The germline V gene encodes CDR1 MNHEY and CDR2 SMNVEV (reference sequence). The CDR3 DNA follows: TGTGCCAGCAGTTTTACTAGCGGCTACAATGAGCAGTTCTTC. Protein product: CASSFTSGYNEQFF.

The chain is built from TRBV7-9 and TRBJ1-4; D is uncertain. The CDR3 is 14 residues long. The germline V and J ends were trimmed by 2 bases and 0 bases, with 4 bases remaining between them. Germline CDR1 and CDR2: SEHNR and FQNEAQ (reference sequence). The DNA for the CDR3 is TGTGCCAGCAGCTTATCGACAACTAATGAAAAACTGTTTTTT. As protein: CASSLSTTNEKLFF.

The chain couples TRBV2 to TRBJ2-5, with D maybe TRBD2 (5 bases). The CDR3 has 14 amino acids. Looked up from germline, CDR1 is SNHLY and CDR2 is FYNNEI. V was trimmed by 3 bases and J by 4 bases, leaving 12 bases between them. DNA of the CDR3: TGTGCCAGCAGTGATTTCGGGGTCCTAGAGACCCAGTACTTC. Translation gives CASSDFGVLETQYF.

The chain is built from TRBV6-1 and TRBJ1-1; possibly TRBD1 for D (5 bases). Trimming stripped 3 bases from V and 6 bases from J, with 17 bases between. The CDR3 is 15 amino acids. Germline values: CDR1 MNHNS, CDR2 SASEGT. The CDR3, as DNA: TGTGCCAGCAGTGAGGTCTATAGGACAATATCTGAAGCTTTCTTT. It specifies CASSEVYRTISEAFF.

The chain joins TRBV6-5 to TRBJ2-7, with D perhaps matching TRBD1 (6 bases). Germline V lookup: CDR1 MNHEY, CDR2 SVGAGI. There are 13 residues in the CDR3. V lost 5 bases to trimming and J lost 0 bases, with 8 bases between them. Here the CDR3 reads CASSPDSSYEQYF. DNA for the CDR3: TGTGCCAGCAGTCCGGACAGCTCCTACGAGCAGTACTTC.

Turning to this clone: Other DNA sequences from this sample encode an identical CDR3 as well. The chain joins TRBV27 to TRBJ2-1; 8 bases agree with TRBD1. J lost 6 bases, V lost 6 bases, and 1 base had no gene match. The germline V gene encodes CDR1 MNHEY and CDR2 SMNVEV (reference sequence). The CDR3 extends over 12 amino acids. The CDR3 nucleotides read TGTGCCAGCAGGACAGGGGCCAATGAGCAGTTCTTC. Translated, it gives CASRTGANEQFF.

This rearrangement joins TRBV2 to TRBJ2-1; D call uncertain. This CDR3 region has 14 residues. CDR1 and CDR2 (germline): SNHLY, FYNNEI. V lost 3 bases and J 8 bases, leaving 14 bases between the germline ends. CDR3 loop: CASSDPPVVDEQFF. CDR3 in DNA: TGTGCCAGCAGTGATCCGCCCGTCGTGGATGAGCAGTTCTTC.

The V and J genes are TRBV5-1 and TRBJ1-5; perhaps TRBD1 as D (6 bases). The CDR3 contains 15 residues. Germline CDR1 is SGHRS and CDR2 is YFSETQ. Trimming took 4 bases from V and 0 from J, leaving 11 bases between them. DNA for the CDR3: TGCGCCAGCAGCAAGACAGGACATAGCAATCAGCCCCAGCATTTT. Translating gives CASSKTGHSNQPQHF. The entire variable domain, with the rest obtained from reference TRBV5-1 and TRBJ1-5, is as follows: KAGVTQTPRYLIKTRGQQVTLSCSPISGHRSVSWYQQTPGQGLQFLFEYFSETQRNKGNFPGRFSGRQFSNSRSEMNVSTLELGDSALYLCASSKTGHSNQPQHFGDGTRLSIL.

The chain couples TRBV7-2 to TRBJ1-2; weak D call: TRBD1 (6 bases). The V end was cut by 11 bases, the J end by 2 bases, with 12 bases between. In germline, CDR1 is SGHTA, CDR2 FQGNSA. CDR3 length: 12 residues. CDR3 sequence (DNA): TGTGCCGGGATGGGACAAAACTATGGCTACACCTTC. This translates into CAGMGQNYGYTF.

The chain is built from TRBV5-1 and TRBJ1-2; the D gene is possibly TRBD1 (5 bases). CDR1 and CDR2 (germline): SGHRS, YFSETQ. CDR3 length: 16 amino acids. The V end was cut by 4 bases, the J end by 8 bases, with 24 bases between. The CDR3 spells CASSLDPTGGARGYTF. Written as DNA, the CDR3 is TGCGCCAGCAGCCTAGACCCGACGGGTGGGGCGCGGGGCTACACCTTC.

The J gene is TRBJ2-7, the V gene TRBV18; 8 positions agree with TRBD1. Germline values: CDR1 KGHSH, CDR2 LQKENI. CDR3 length: 18 amino acids. V dropped 3 bases and J dropped 0; count of bases not matched to a gene: 13. The CDR3 DNA sequence: TGTGCCAGCTCACCCGGACAGGGTCCGGGCCTGAGCTCCTACGAGCAGTACTTC. It encodes CASSPGQGPGLSSYEQYF.

The CDR3 is CASSVQGAGELFF. For the CDR3, the DNA is TGTGCCAGCAGCGTACAGGGGGCCGGGGAGCTGTTTTTT. This chain joins TRBV9 and TRBJ2-2; TRBD1 matches at 7 bases. Germline V lookup: CDR1 SGDLS, CDR2 YYNGEE. V was clipped by 1 base and J by 6 bases; unmatched bases: 0. The CDR3 has 13 residues.

The chain recombines TRBV13 with TRBJ2-7; 12 bases agree with TRBD2. The CDR3 is 16 residues long. Losses at the gene ends were 5 bases for V and 1 base for J; bases not matched to a gene: 6. Germline V CDR1 and CDR2: PRHDT, FYEKMQ (reference sequence). CDR3 residues: CASSPRTSGISYEQYF. The CDR3 region has the DNA TGTGCCAGCAGCCCTAGGACTAGCGGGATATCCTACGAGCAGTACTTC.

This chain links TRBV7-6 with TRBJ2-5; maybe TRBD2 (6 bases). The CDR3 loop spans 14 amino acids. Germline CDR1 reads SGHVS; CDR2 reads FNYEAQ. The V and J ends lost 1 base and 5 bases respectively, with 11 bases between them. The CDR3 nucleotides are TGTGCCAGCAGCTTAGGCGGAGGGAGCGAGACCCAGTACTTC. It yields the protein CASSLGGGSETQYF.

The gene calls are TRBV2 and TRBJ2-5; 8 bases align to TRBD2. The J call may be mistaken, given a closer DNA end match to TRBJ2-7. This CDR3 is 16 amino acids long. CDR1 and CDR2 (germline): SNHLY, FYNNEI. For the CDR3, the DNA is TGTGCCAGCACCCTCTTCGCGGGAGGTGGGGCTTACGAGCAGTACTTC. Amino acids: CASTLFAGGGAYEQYF.

CDR3 sequence reads: CASSIDPAGNYGYTF. The CDR3 DNA is TGTGCCAGTAGTATAGATCCCGCCGGGAACTATGGCTACACCTTC. V usage is TRBV19 and J usage is TRBJ1-2; no firm D call. The CDR3 covers 15 residues. CDR1 and CDR2 (germline): LNHDA, SQIVND (reference sequence). Between the trimmed V and J ends, which lost 0 bases and 2 bases, there was a span of 10 bases. Full variable domain (remainder filled in from reference TRBV19 and TRBJ1-2): DGGITQSPKYLFRKEGQNVTLSCEQNLNHDAMYWYRQDPGQGLRLIYYSQIVNDFQKGDIAEGYSVSREKKESFPLTVTSAQKNPTAFYLCASSIDPAGNYGYTFGSGTRLTVV.

This chain links TRBV29-1 with TRBJ1-1; D is possibly TRBD1 (5 bases). The CDR3 totals 9 residues. With 7 bases removed from V and 6 bases from J, the gap between germline ends came to 6 bases. CDR1 is SQVTM, CDR2 ANQGSEA, per germline. The CDR3 bases are TGCAGCGCAGGGTCTGAAGCTTTCTTT. Translating gives CSAGSEAFF.